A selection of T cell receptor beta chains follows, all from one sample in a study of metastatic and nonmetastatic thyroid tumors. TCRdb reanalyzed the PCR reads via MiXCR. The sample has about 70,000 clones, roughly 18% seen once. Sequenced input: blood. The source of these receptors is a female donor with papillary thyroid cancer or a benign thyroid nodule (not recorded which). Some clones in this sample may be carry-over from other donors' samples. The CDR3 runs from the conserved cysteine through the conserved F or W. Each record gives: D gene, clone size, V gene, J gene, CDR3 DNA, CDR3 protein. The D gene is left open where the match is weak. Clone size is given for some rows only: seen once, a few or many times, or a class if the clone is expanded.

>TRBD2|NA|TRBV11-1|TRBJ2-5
TGTGCCAGCAGTTTTGGACTAGCGGGGTCCGGCCAAGAGACCCAGTACTTC
CASSFGLAGSGQETQYF
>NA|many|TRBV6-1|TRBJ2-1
TGTGCCAGCAGTTATCTAGGGGTTAATGAGCAGTTCTTC
CASSYLGVNEQFF
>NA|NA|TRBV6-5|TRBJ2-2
TGTGCCAGCAGTTACTCACATGGACCCGGGGAGCTGTTTTTT
CASSYSHGPGELFF
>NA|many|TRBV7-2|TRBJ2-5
TGTGCCAGCAGCTCCGGGATCCGGGAGACCCAGTACTTC
CASSSGIRETQYF
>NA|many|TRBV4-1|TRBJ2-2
TGCGCCAGCAGCCAAGATCTCGGGGGCCCCGGGGAGCTGTTTTTT
CASSQDLGGPGELFF
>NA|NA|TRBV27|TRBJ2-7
TGTGCCAGCATCCCAATGGATGCGGGAAAGCAGTACTTC
CASIPMDAGKQYF
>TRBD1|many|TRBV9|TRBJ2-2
TGTGCCAGCAGCGTAAGGAGGACAGGGACGAACACCGGGGAGCTGTTTTTT
CASSVRRTGTNTGELFF
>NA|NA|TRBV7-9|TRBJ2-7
TGTGCCAGCAGCCTCCAATCCGCCAGTGGCGAGCAGTACTTC
CASSLQSASGEQYF
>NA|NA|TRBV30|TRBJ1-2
TGTGCCCGGAGTCGGACGGGAGAGCTCTATGGCTACACCTTC
CARSRTGELYGYTF
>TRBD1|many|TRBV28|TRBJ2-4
TGTGCCAGTCACAGGGGGCTAGCCAAAAACATTCAGTACTTC
CASHRGLAKNIQYF
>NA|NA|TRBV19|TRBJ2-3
TGTGCCAGTACCCCGTCCAGTGAGTCGGGGGATACGCAGTATTTT
CASTPSSESGDTQYF
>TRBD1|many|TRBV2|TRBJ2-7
TGTGCCAGCAGACAAACGGGACAGGGGGCCTACGAGCAGTACTTC
CASRQTGQGAYEQYF
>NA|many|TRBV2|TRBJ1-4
TGTGCCAGCAGTGCCTCGGGACAACCTAATGAAAAACTGTTTTTT
CASSASGQPNEKLFF
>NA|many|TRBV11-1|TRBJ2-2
TGTGCCAGCAGCTTAGATTCCTGGAGCAGGGGCGGGGAGCTGTTTTTT
CASSLDSWSRGGELFF
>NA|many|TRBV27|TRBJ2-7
TGTGCCAGCAGTTTAAAGGGTGTCCCCTACGAGCAGTACTTC
CASSLKGVPYEQYF